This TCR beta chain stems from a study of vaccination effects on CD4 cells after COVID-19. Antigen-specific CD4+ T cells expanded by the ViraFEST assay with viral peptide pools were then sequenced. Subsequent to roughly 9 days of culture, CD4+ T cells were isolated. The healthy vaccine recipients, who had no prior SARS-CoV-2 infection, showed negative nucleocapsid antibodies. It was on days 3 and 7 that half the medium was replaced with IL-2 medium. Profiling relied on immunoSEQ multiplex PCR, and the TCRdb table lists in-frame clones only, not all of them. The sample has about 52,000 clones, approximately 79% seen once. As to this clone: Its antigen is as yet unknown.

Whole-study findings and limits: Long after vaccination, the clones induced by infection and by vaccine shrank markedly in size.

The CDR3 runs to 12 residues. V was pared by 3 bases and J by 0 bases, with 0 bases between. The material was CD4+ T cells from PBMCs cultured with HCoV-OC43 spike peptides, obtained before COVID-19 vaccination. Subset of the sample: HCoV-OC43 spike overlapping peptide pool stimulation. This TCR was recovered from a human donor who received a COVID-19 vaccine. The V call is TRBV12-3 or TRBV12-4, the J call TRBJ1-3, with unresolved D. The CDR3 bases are TGTGCCAGCAGTTTCTCTGGAAACACCATATATTTT. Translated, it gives CASSFSGNTIYF.